This T cell receptor (beta chain) was sequenced during a study of blood T cell repertoires in COVID-19. The protocol was immunoSEQ multiplex PCR, while the TCRdb copy is restricted to in-frame clones and leaves out a portion. The repertoire holds about 280,000 clones, 88% seen once, with approximately 1% in the top ten. The CDR3 runs to 18 residues. Germline values: CDR1 LGHDT, CDR2 YNNKEL (reference sequence). With 3 bases clipped from V and 4 bases from J, the junction kept 11 bases outside the gene matches. Sequencing used PBMCs or T cells enriched from blood (not recorded which). J is TRBJ1-5 and V is TRBV3-1 (or the pseudogene TRBV3-2), with 11 positions matching TRBD1. The sequence was obtained from a woman in her twenties or thirties who had recovered from COVID-19. CDR3 in DNA: TGTGCCAGCAGCCAGGAACCCCCGGGACAGGGGGAGAATCAGCCCCAGCATTTT. Translating it yields CASSQEPPGQGENQPQHF.